The 14 T cell receptor beta chains reported below all come from one sample, sequenced in a study of identifying expanded T cells in peripheral blood. Some clones are missing from TCRdb's copy, which holds only in-frame ones; the method was immunoSEQ multiplex PCR. The sample has tens of thousands of clones; approximately 83% are singletons. The sequenced sample was blood. The receptors shown here come from a person aged 18-69 years in good health.

This clone was seen only a few times. J is TRBJ1-2 and V is TRBV11-2, with D unresolved. Trimming stripped 2 bases from V and 8 bases from J, with 12 bases between. CDR3 length equals 13 residues. Germline CDR1 is SGHAT and CDR2 is FQNNGV. In DNA form, the CDR3 reads TGTGCCAGCAGCTTAAACCTAGTTGGGGGCTACACCTTC. It is translated as CASSLNLVGGYTF. Full variable domain (rest looked up from reference TRBV11-2 and TRBJ1-2): EAGVAQSPRYKIIEKRQSVAFWCNPISGHATLYWYQQILGQGPKLLIQFQNNGVVDDSQLPKDRFSAERLKGVDSTLKIQPAKLEDSAVYLCASSLNLVGGYTFGSGTRLTVV.

This chain uses TRBV6-5 with TRBJ1-2, with no clear D. The CDR3 has 14 residues. Germline V gene data show CDR1 as MNHEY and CDR2 as SVGAGI. V lost 5 bases and J 6 bases, leaving 16 bases between the germline ends. DNA of the CDR3: TGTGCCAGCAGTCCTGCCCCAAGGTCAGATGGCTACACCTTC. Protein: CASSPAPRSDGYTF.

The chain is built from TRBV19 and TRBJ2-7, with TRBD1 as a possible D gene (6 bases). The V end was cut by 3 bases, the J end by 2 bases, with 14 bases between. The CDR3 totals 15 residues. The germline V gene encodes CDR1 LNHDA and CDR2 SQIVND (reference sequence). CDR3 residues: CASSIGTGPTYEQYF. In nucleotides, the CDR3 is TGTGCCAGTAGTATCGGCACAGGGCCTACCTACGAGCAGTACTTC.

J is TRBJ2-3 and V is TRBV5-1; 10 nucleotides align to TRBD2. With V trimmed by 2 bases and J by 2 bases, 2 bases remained unmatched. The CDR3 contains 15 residues. The germline CDR1 and CDR2 sequences are SGHRS and YFSETQ. The CDR3 here is CASSLAGGHTDTQYF. The CDR3 DNA reads TGCGCCAGCAGCTTAGCGGGGGGGCACACAGATACGCAGTATTTT.

This chain links TRBV4-2 with TRBJ1-2; tentative D call: TRBD1 (5 bases). The CDR3 loop spans 16 amino acids. The V and J ends lost 1 base and 6 bases respectively, with 18 bases between them. CDR1 is LGHNA and CDR2 is YNFKEQ in the germline V gene. This CDR3 is CASSQGTQGPGNGYTF. CDR3 DNA sequence: TGTGCCAGCAGCCAAGGGACCCAGGGTCCGGGAAATGGCTACACCTTC.

This clone has just one count. This rearrangement joins TRBV5-6 to TRBJ1-5; D remains unclear. CDR1 and CDR2 (germline): SGHDT, YYEEEE. V was cut by 3 bases and J by 2 bases, with 15 bases left in between. This CDR3 is 16 amino acids long. Here the CDR3 DNA reads TGTGCCAGCAGCTCGGGCCCATATGGGGGCAATCAGCCCCAGCATTTT. It codes for CASSSGPYGGNQPQHF.

This clone was seen just once. Here the CDR3 DNA reads TGTGCCAGCAGCTCGACAGGGGGCTATGGCTACACCTTC. Its translation: CASSSTGGYGYTF. The chain has TRBV7-2 and TRBJ1-2; 9 bases map to TRBD1. The CDR3 totals 13 residues. The ends lost 4 bases at V and 4 bases at J; junction bases unmatched: 1. The germline V gene encodes CDR1 SGHTA and CDR2 FQGNSA. The full variable domain, its missing parts supplied by reference TRBV7-2 and TRBJ1-2, is GAGVSQSPSNKVTEKGKDVELRCDPISGHTALYWYRQSLGQGLEFLIYFQGNSAPDKSGLPSDRFSAERTGGSVSTLTIQRTQQEDSAVYLCASSSTGGYGYTFGSGTRLTVV.

The gene calls are TRBV2 and TRBJ2-1, with 9 bases that match TRBD2. The CDR3 loop spans 15 amino acids. Per germline, CDR1 SNHLY and CDR2 FYNNEI. V shed 6 bases, J shed 8 bases, and the junction held 11 bases outside the gene matches. CDR3 coding DNA: TGTGCCAGCAGCGCTTCCTATAGCGGGAGCTATGAGCAGTTCTTC. Translation: CASSASYSGSYEQFF.

This chain connects TRBV25-1 to TRBJ2-3; the D gene is possibly TRBD1 (6 bases). Per germline, CDR1 MGHDK and CDR2 SYGVNS. The length of the CDR3 is 18 residues. Between the trimmed V and J ends, which lost 1 base and 8 bases, there was a span of 25 bases. CDR3 residues: CASSESPLGAGWASTQYF. The CDR3 bases are TGTGCCAGCAGTGAATCTCCACTGGGGGCGGGTTGGGCAAGTACGCAGTATTTT.

The J gene is TRBJ1-2, the V gene TRBV5-1; no clear D gene. The CDR3 sequence is 14 residues long. V gave up 3 bases and J gave up 4 bases, with 13 bases separating them. Germline values: CDR1 SGHRS, CDR2 YFSETQ. The CDR3 DNA follows: TGCGCCAGCAGCTCCTCGGACGGTGGCTATGGCTACACCTTC. It translates to CASSSSDGGYGYTF. Using reference TRBV5-1 and TRBJ1-2 for the parts outside the CDR3, the full variable domain is KAGVTQTPRYLIKTRGQQVTLSCSPISGHRSVSWYQQTPGQGLQFLFEYFSETQRNKGNFPGRFSGRQFSNSRSEMNVSTLELGDSALYLCASSSSDGGYGYTFGSGTRLTVV.

This chain uses TRBV20-1 with TRBJ2-1; D ambiguous. This CDR3 is 10 amino acids long. Germline CDR1 DFQATT, CDR2 SNEGSKA (reference sequence). The ends were cut back, 0 bases at V and 10 bases at J, with 4 bases in the middle. In nucleotides, the CDR3 is TGCAGTGCTAGAGAAGGGGAGCAGTTCTTC. Residues: CSAREGEQFF.

The chain combines TRBV19 with TRBJ1-2; 9 bases align to TRBD1. This CDR3 region has 14 residues. Trimming removed 5 bases from V and 2 bases from J; junction bases left unmatched: 3. The germline gives CDR1 LNHDA, CDR2 SQIVND (reference sequence). CDR3 coding DNA: TGTGCCAGTAGTCGGGGGACAGGGAACTATGGCTACACCTTC. It specifies CASSRGTGNYGYTF.

There are a few counts of this clone. The chain uses TRBV4-1 and TRBJ1-3, with 9 bases identical to TRBD1. The trim removed 0 bases at V and 3 bases at J, leaving 3 bases unmatched. The CDR3 consists of 16 residues. The germline gives CDR1 MGHRA, CDR2 YSYEKL. The CDR3 is CASSQDDRGYGNTIYF. CDR3 sequence (DNA): TGCGCCAGCAGCCAAGATGACAGGGGGTATGGAAACACCATATATTTT.

The chain employs TRBV12-5 and TRBJ1-2, with TRBD1 as a possible D gene (6 bases). The V gene's germline CDR1 is LGHNT and CDR2 FRNRAP. Trimming stripped 4 bases from V and 6 bases from J, with 21 bases between. The CDR3 is 16 residues long. This chain's CDR3 is CASGSWSVGGANGYTF. DNA of the CDR3: TGTGCTAGTGGTTCGTGGTCGGTGGGGGGCGCGAATGGCTACACCTTC.